These 3 T cell receptor beta chains came from one sample sequenced in a study of regulatory T cells in long-lasting Graves disease. Researchers made TCR beta libraries by using iRepertoire HTBI primers and running Arm-PCR on CDR3 regions. In TCRdb, the multiplex PCR reads were re-called with MiXCR into one record per CDR3 protein. This table has about 320,000 distinct CDR3 sequences, more than 15% appearing once. This sample's time point: newly diagnosed GD, antithyroid drugs for less than 3 months. Scientists built the TCR library using RNA that was extracted from PBMCs. The sequencing used peripheral blood mononuclear cells (PBMCs), collected at new diagnosis, from a patient treated with antithyroid drugs. The origin of the receptors is a female donor with Graves disease.

The chain has TRBV20-1 and TRBJ2-5; D possibly matches TRBD1 or TRBD2 (5 bases each). The CDR3 is 19 residues long. The V gene's germline CDR1 is DFQATT and CDR2 SNEGSKA (reference sequence). Trimming pared 0 bases from V and 2 bases from J, leaving 25 bases between. The CDR3 DNA sequence: TGCAGTGCTAGAGATCTATGGGGGTCGGAGGACGCCCGACAAGAGACCCAGTACTTC. It translates to CSARDLWGSEDARQETQYF.

This clonotype was recorded many times. The genes are TRBV11-2 and TRBJ1-2; D ambiguous. CDR3 length: 15 amino acids. Germline assignment: CDR1 SGHAT and CDR2 FQNNGV. V was shortened by 5 bases and J by 1 base, with 14 bases between the two germline ends. CDR3 DNA sequence: TGTGCCAGCAGCCGACGCAACACAGATAACTATGGCTACACCTTC. This encodes CASSRRNTDNYGYTF.

This clonotype was seen many times. This sequence joins TRBV2 and TRBJ2-3, with D unclear. This CDR3 has 15 amino acids. Germline CDR1 and CDR2: SNHLY and FYNNEI. Trimming left V 7 bases short and J 5 bases short, with 19 bases between. The DNA of the CDR3 is TGTGCCAGCAAAAGTTGGGCCCAGCGTGGAGATACGCAGTATTTT. Protein sequence: CASKSWAQRGDTQYF.